Below are 28 T cell receptor beta chains sequenced from a single sample in a study of vaccination and CD4 T cells after COVID-19. These TCRs are of unknown antigen specificity. The treatment is: approximately nine-day PBMC culture with coronavirus spike peptide pools or control peptides (ViraFEST assay). At the Johns Hopkins FTIC core, DNA taken from cultured CD4+ T cells was sequenced by way of the Oncomine TCR Beta short-read assay. TCRdb recomputed calls from the PCR reads with MiXCR, one row per CDR3 protein. The sample holds under 20,000 distinct CDR3 sequences; around a third are singletons and the top ten take 15% to 19%. The specimen sequenced was cultured CD4+ T cells from blood. The origin of the receptors is a human donor with COVID-19.

J is TRBJ1-5 and V is TRBV28; a weak D match, TRBD1 (5 bases). Germline lookup yields CDR1 MDHEN and CDR2 SYDVKM. This CDR3 is built from 14 residues. Trimming stripped 3 bases from V and 2 bases from J, with 8 bases between. CDR3 residues: CASSLLGGNQPQHF. DNA of the CDR3: TGTGCCAGCAGTTTGTTGGGGGGCAATCAGCCCCAGCATTTT.

V gene TRBV18 combines with J gene TRBJ1-1, with 8 positions matching TRBD1. Germline CDR1 reads KGHSH; CDR2 reads LQKENI. The CDR3 spans 17 residues. J gave up 1 base and V 4 bases, and 11 bases lay outside the gene matches. In DNA form, the CDR3 reads TGTGCCAGCTCACGTGGGACAGGAGCTACGGCGAACACTGAAGCTTTCTTT. It is translated as CASSRGTGATANTEAFF.

The chain uses TRBV20-1 and TRBJ1-1, with 8 bases aligning to TRBD1. V shed 6 bases and J 5 bases; nucleotides not matched to a gene: 5. The CDR3 totals 12 residues. The germline V gene encodes CDR1 DFQATT and CDR2 SNEGSKA (reference sequence). The CDR3 DNA reads TGCAGTGCAACAGGGGGGAATACTGAAGCTTTCTTT. Its translation: CSATGGNTEAFF.

This clonotype was recorded a few times. The gene calls are TRBV27 and TRBJ1-6; 9 positions match TRBD1. With V trimmed by 5 bases and J by 0 bases, 8 bases remained unmatched. CDR3 length equals 18 residues. The V gene's germline CDR1 is MNHEY and CDR2 SMNVEV (reference sequence). The CDR3 sequence: CASSPRDRAPSYNSPLHF. Written as DNA, the CDR3 is TGTGCCAGCAGTCCCCGGGACAGGGCCCCCTCCTATAATTCACCCCTCCACTTT.

This clonotype has a handful of counts. The V gene is TRBV6-2 or TRBV6-3, the J gene TRBJ2-3, with 10 bases identical to TRBD2. V trimming: 10 bases; J trimming: 1 base; junction bases outside the gene matches: 8. Germline assignment: CDR1 MNHEY and CDR2 SVGEGT. This CDR3 contains 15 residues. The CDR3 is CATRGLAHRTDTQYF. CDR3 bases: TGTGCCACTCGGGGACTAGCGCACCGCACAGATACGCAGTATTTT.

There are a few counts of this clonotype. The J gene is TRBJ2-1, the V gene TRBV19; 12 bases are shared with TRBD2. The CDR3 has 14 amino acids. V was pared by 4 bases and J by 9 bases, with 4 bases of the junction left unmatched. Germline V CDR1 and CDR2: LNHDA, SQIVND (reference sequence). The CDR3 sequence: CASSTSGGASEQFF. CDR3 nucleotide sequence: TGTGCCAGTAGTACTAGCGGGGGGGCCAGTGAGCAGTTCTTC. The full variable domain, in which reference TRBV19 and TRBJ2-1 provide the parts outside the CDR3, is DGGITQSPKYLFRKEGQNVTLSCEQNLNHDAMYWYRQDPGQGLRLIYYSQIVNDFQKGDIAEGYSVSREKKESFPLTVTSAQKNPTAFYLCASSTSGGASEQFFGPGTRLTVL.

The chain uses TRBV11-3 and TRBJ2-3; 9 nucleotides agree with TRBD2. J lost 5 bases, V lost 8 bases, and 17 bases had no gene match. The CDR3 has 17 residues. CDR1 is SGHNT and CDR2 is YENEEA in the germline V gene. The CDR3 is CASSSEGLAGLKDTQYF. In DNA, the CDR3 is TGTGCCAGCTCCTCTGAGGGTCTAGCGGGGTTAAAAGATACGCAGTATTTT.

V is TRBV30 and J is TRBJ2-3; TRBD2 is a possible D gene (5 bases). The CDR3 sequence is 12 residues long. The germline V gene encodes CDR1 GTSNPN and CDR2 SVGIG (reference sequence). Trimming removed 2 bases from V and 5 bases from J, with 8 bases in between. CDR3 sequence (DNA): TGTGCCTGGAGTCCAACTAGAGATACGCAGTATTTT. Protein sequence: CAWSPTRDTQYF.

The chain employs TRBV25-1 and TRBJ1-6; weak D call: TRBD1 (5 bases). V was trimmed by 1 base and J by 7 bases, leaving 11 bases between them. In germline, CDR1 is MGHDK, CDR2 SYGVNS. The CDR3 runs to 15 residues. The CDR3 loop reads CASSEFMGQNSPLHF. The CDR3 region has the DNA TGTGCCAGCAGTGAATTCATGGGGCAAAATTCACCCCTCCACTTT.

This rearrangement joins TRBV7-2 to TRBJ1-5; tentatively, D is TRBD1 (5 bases). CDR3 length: 15 amino acids. Trimming stripped 4 bases from V and 5 bases from J, with 15 bases between. CDR1 is SGHTA and CDR2 is FQGNSA in the germline V gene. The CDR3 DNA follows: TGTGCCAGCAGCTGGAGGCAGGGTAAGGATCAGCCCCAGCATTTT. Translating gives CASSWRQGKDQPQHF.

This clonotype was found a few times. V and J are TRBV19 and TRBJ1-1; D is unresolved. The V gene's germline CDR1 is LNHDA and CDR2 SQIVND (reference sequence). Trimming shortened V by 7 bases and J by 4 bases, and 16 bases separated the two germline ends. The length of the CDR3 is 14 residues. This CDR3 reads CASTGGPAGTEAFF. Here the CDR3 DNA reads TGTGCCAGTACTGGTGGGCCAGCGGGCACTGAAGCTTTCTTT.

This clonotype was observed a few times. The J gene is TRBJ2-5, the V gene TRBV29-1, with 9 bases matching TRBD1. CDR3 length: 14 amino acids. CDR1 is SQVTM and CDR2 is ANQGSEA in the germline V gene. V lost 6 bases and J lost 4; bases outside the gene matches: 9. The CDR3 sequence is CSVKGQGLSETQYF. The CDR3 DNA sequence: TGCAGCGTGAAGGGACAGGGTTTATCAGAGACCCAGTACTTC.

The chain combines TRBV7-9 with TRBJ2-5; perhaps TRBD2 as D (7 bases). The CDR3 totals 17 residues. CDR1 is SEHNR and CDR2 is FQNEAQ in the germline V gene (reference sequence). The V and J ends lost 2 bases and 1 base respectively, with 17 bases between them. Here the CDR3 DNA reads TGTGCCAGCAGCTTATTTGGAGGGGGACTACCCCAAGAGACCCAGTACTTC. Translation gives CASSLFGGGLPQETQYF.

This chain connects TRBV28 to TRBJ2-5; no definite D call. Trimming stripped 3 bases from V and 7 bases from J, with 9 bases between. CDR1 MDHEN and CDR2 SYDVKM come from the germline V gene. This CDR3 has 12 residues. CDR3 sequence: CASSFRMGTQYF. CDR3 DNA sequence: TGTGCCAGCAGTTTCCGGATGGGGACCCAGTACTTC.

This chain joins TRBV5-4 and TRBJ1-2; D possibly corresponds to TRBD1 (5 bases). CDR1 is SGHNT and CDR2 is YYREEE in the germline V gene (reference sequence). Trimming removed 4 bases at V and 8 bases at J, with 15 bases between. CDR3 length: 13 amino acids. CDR3 sequence: CASSKFQGGGYTF. CDR3 bases: TGTGCCAGCAGCAAATTTCAGGGTGGGGGCTACACCTTC.

This chain links TRBV15 with TRBJ2-1; D remains unclear. The V and J ends lost 5 bases and 9 bases respectively, with 17 bases between them. Germline CDR1 reads LNHNV; CDR2 reads YYDKDF (reference sequence). The CDR3 spans 14 residues. This CDR3 reads CATSGPPLGFEQFF. CDR3 bases: TGTGCCACCAGCGGACCCCCACTCGGGTTTGAGCAGTTCTTC.

The rearrangement uses TRBV7-6 and TRBJ2-7, with 7 bases lining up with TRBD1. Trimming took 1 base from V and 1 from J; bases not matched to a gene: 4. Germline lookup yields CDR1 SGHVS and CDR2 FNYEAQ. This CDR3 is 15 amino acids long. In DNA form, the CDR3 reads TGTGCCAGCAGCTTAGGTCCGGGACAGTCCTACGAGCAGTACTTC. It translates to CASSLGPGQSYEQYF.

V gene TRBV6-5 combines with J gene TRBJ1-6, with a weak D call TRBD1 (5 bases). The V and J ends lost 4 bases and 7 bases respectively, with 17 bases between them. Germline V gene sequence: CDR1 MNHEY, CDR2 SVGAGI. The CDR3 extends over 16 amino acids. CDR3 DNA: TGTGCCAGCAGTTTAGAGGGGACCTCATCCAATTCACCCCTCCACTTT. As protein: CASSLEGTSSNSPLHF.

The chain links TRBV7-2 to TRBJ2-3; TRBD2 matches at 8 bases. Germline V CDR1 and CDR2: SGHTA, FQGNSA. CDR3 length: 12 amino acids. After removal of 0 bases from V and 15 bases from J, the junction contained 5 bases not matched to a gene. In nucleotides, the CDR3 is TGTGCCAGCAGCTTAGCCCGGGGGGGCCGATATTTT. It encodes CASSLARGGRYF.

The chain employs TRBV14 and TRBJ1-5, with D unclear. Germline V CDR1 and CDR2: SGHDN, FVKESK. V was clipped by 4 bases and J by 7 bases, with 11 bases between them. There are 13 residues in the CDR3. The CDR3 sequence is CASSPSFGQPQHF. The DNA of the CDR3 is TGTGCCAGCAGCCCCTCGTTCGGGCAGCCCCAGCATTTT.

This chain connects TRBV7-2 to TRBJ1-4; TRBD1 matches at 9 bases. Trimming took 2 bases from V and 2 from J; bases not matched to a gene: 9. The CDR3 sequence is 18 residues long. Germline assignment: CDR1 SGHTA and CDR2 FQGNSA. CDR3 in amino acids: CASSLSRSGTGTNEKLFF. The CDR3 DNA is TGTGCCAGCAGCTTAAGTCGTTCGGGGACAGGGACTAATGAAAAACTGTTTTTT.

The chain joins TRBV6-5 to TRBJ1-5; no reliable D call. The germline CDR1 and CDR2 sequences are MNHEY and SVGAGI. V was trimmed by 4 bases and J by 7 bases, leaving 14 bases between them. The CDR3 has 14 residues. The CDR3 reads CASSSTSTFQPQHF. The DNA of the CDR3 is TGTGCCAGCAGTTCCACCTCAACATTCCAGCCCCAGCATTTT.

This clonotype was detected a few times. The genes are TRBV19 and TRBJ2-4; no definite D call. The CDR3 is made up of 13 amino acids. The ends were cut back, 5 bases at V and 2 bases at J, with 7 bases in the middle. Germline V CDR1 and CDR2: LNHDA, SQIVND (reference sequence). The CDR3 DNA reads TGTGCCAGTAGTCCTCGTCCCAAAAACATTCAGTACTTC. This translates into CASSPRPKNIQYF.

This chain links TRBV5-1 with TRBJ1-1; weak D call: TRBD1 (5 bases). There are 15 residues in the CDR3. V shed 1 base and J shed 1 base, with 11 bases lying between them. Germline loops: CDR1 SGHRS, CDR2 YFSETQ. CDR3 in DNA: TGCGCCAGCAGCTTGTTCCAGGGATGGAACACTGAAGCTTTCTTT. Its translation is CASSLFQGWNTEAFF. The variable domain in full, with the rest retrieved from reference TRBV5-1 and TRBJ1-1, is KAGVTQTPRYLIKTRGQQVTLSCSPISGHRSVSWYQQTPGQGLQFLFEYFSETQRNKGNFPGRFSGRQFSNSRSEMNVSTLELGDSALYLCASSLFQGWNTEAFFGQGTRLTVV.

This clonotype was counted a few times. In DNA, the CDR3 is TGTGCCAGCAGCGCGCGACAGGGCTACGAGCAGTACTTC. It yields the protein CASSARQGYEQYF. This sequence joins TRBV6-1 and TRBJ2-7; 7 positions match TRBD1. CDR3 length equals 13 residues. The germline gives CDR1 MNHNS, CDR2 SASEGT. V was pared by 6 bases and J by 3 bases, with 5 bases of the junction left unmatched.

The rearrangement uses TRBV11-2 and TRBJ2-5, with 8 bases aligning to TRBD2. Trimming removed 2 bases from V and 2 bases from J; junction bases left unmatched: 7. The CDR3 contains 16 residues. In germline, CDR1 is SGHAT, CDR2 FQNNGV. This chain's CDR3 is CASSLMRGARQETQYF. The CDR3 DNA reads as TGTGCCAGCAGCTTAATGCGGGGGGCAAGGCAAGAGACCCAGTACTTC.

V and J are TRBV6-1 and TRBJ1-2, with 7 bases that match TRBD1. The germline CDR1 and CDR2 sequences are MNHNS and SASEGT. The CDR3 spans 14 residues. Losses at the gene ends were 6 bases for V and 4 bases for J; bases not matched to a gene: 8. The CDR3 sequence: CASRVGQDTYGYTF. For the CDR3, the DNA is TGTGCCAGCAGGGTAGGACAGGACACCTATGGCTACACCTTC.

The rearrangement links TRBV4-3 to TRBJ1-2; D perhaps matches TRBD1 (5 bases). V dropped 4 bases and J dropped 7 bases, with 13 bases sitting between them. CDR1 LGHNA and CDR2 YSLEER come from the germline V gene. The CDR3 sequence is 13 residues long. For the CDR3, the DNA is TGCGCCAGCAGCCCGAGTGGGGCAGGTGGCTACACCTTC. Amino acids: CASSPSGAGGYTF.